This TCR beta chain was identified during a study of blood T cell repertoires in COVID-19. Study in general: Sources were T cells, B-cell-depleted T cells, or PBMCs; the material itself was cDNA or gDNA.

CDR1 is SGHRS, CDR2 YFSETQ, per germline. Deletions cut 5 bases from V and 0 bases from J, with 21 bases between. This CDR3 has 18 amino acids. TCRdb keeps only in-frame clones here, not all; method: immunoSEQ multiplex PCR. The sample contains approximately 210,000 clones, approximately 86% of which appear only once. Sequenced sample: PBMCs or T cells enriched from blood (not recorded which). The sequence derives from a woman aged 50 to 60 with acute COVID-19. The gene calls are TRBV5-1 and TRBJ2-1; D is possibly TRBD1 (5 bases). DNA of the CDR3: TGCGCCAGCAGGACCACCCCGGCTGGACATAGCTCCTACAATGAGCAGTTCTTC. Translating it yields CASRTTPAGHSSYNEQFF.